This section outlines one T cell receptor beta chain sequence together with its context. These data belong to a study of blood T cell repertoires in COVID-19. Original handling: The authors estimated nucleated cell counts from reference gene primer amplification. Profiling relied on immunoSEQ multiplex PCR, and the TCRdb table lists in-frame clones only, not all of them. The V and J calls and clone size were taken over from that table, and D and trimming were inferred from the DNA. The sample gives 150,000 to 200,000 clones, about four fifths of which show up once; roughly 3% is in the top ten. With V trimmed by 4 bases and J by 4 bases, 5 bases remained unmatched. CDR1 is SGHDT and CDR2 is YYEEEE in the germline V gene. This CDR3 spans 15 amino acids.

The chain couples TRBV5-6 to TRBJ1-2; 12 positions match TRBD1. The source of this sequence is a human donor with acute or convalescent COVID-19. The donor label of this sample is uncertain. Sequencing used peripheral blood. The CDR3: CASSVGQGAVYGYTF. DNA of the CDR3: TGTGCCAGCAGCGTGGGACAGGGGGCAGTCTATGGCTACACCTTC.